This entry lists 20 T cell receptor beta chains sequenced from one sample in a study of blood T cell repertoires in COVID-19. This table comes from immunoSEQ multiplex PCR, and its TCRdb copy is limited to in-frame clones, with some not included. The sample includes roughly 360,000 clones, under 85% seen only once; the top ten take about 4.9%. Sequenced sample: PBMCs or T cells enriched from blood (not recorded which). The receptors stem from a woman in her fifties or sixties who had recovered from COVID-19.

DNA of the CDR3: TGTGCCATCCACACCGGGACAGGGATGGCTTTCTTT. Residues: CAIHTGTGMAFF. The rearrangement links TRBV27 to TRBJ1-1; 9 bases agree with TRBD1. CDR1 is MNHEY, CDR2 SMNVEV, per germline (reference sequence). The CDR3 has 12 amino acids. J lost 11 bases, V lost 10 bases, and 11 bases had no gene match.

J is TRBJ2-3 and V is TRBV11-2; tentatively, D is TRBD2 (5 bases). The CDR3 has 11 amino acids. Germline values: CDR1 SGHAT, CDR2 FQNNGV. Trimming removed 4 bases from V and 9 bases from J, with 8 bases in between. The CDR3 nucleotides read TGTGCCAGCAGCTCTAGCTTCACGCAGTATTTT. Amino acids: CASSSSFTQYF.

Concerning this clone itself: One end of the junction varies from germline; a read error may be responsible. The chain joins TRBV7-7 to TRBJ2-1, with D possibly matching TRBD2 (6 bases). Germline CDR1 and CDR2: SSHAT and FNYEAQ (reference sequence). This CDR3 is built from 14 residues. This chain's CDR3 is CASSSATWGDEQFF. The CDR3 nucleotides read TGTGCTAGCAGCTCTGCAACGTGGGGGGATGAGCAGTTCTTC.

The chain recombines TRBV5-6 with TRBJ2-1; 8 nucleotides align to TRBD2. Germline lookup yields CDR1 SGHDT and CDR2 YYEEEE. With V trimmed by 2 bases and J by 15 bases, 7 bases remained unmatched. The CDR3 extends over 12 amino acids. The CDR3 sequence: CASSFRGLAVFF. The CDR3 region has the DNA TGTGCCAGCAGCTTCCGAGGACTAGCTGTGTTCTTC.

The genes are TRBV3-1 (or the pseudogene TRBV3-2) and TRBJ2-3; 7 nucleotides agree with TRBD1. The V and J ends lost 4 bases and 4 bases, in that order; junction bases with no gene match: 11. The germline V gene encodes CDR1 LGHDT and CDR2 YNNKEL (reference sequence). The CDR3 loop spans 16 amino acids. The CDR3 sequence is CASSRRQGPAADTQYF. The CDR3 coding sequence is TGTGCCAGCAGCCGTCGACAGGGTCCTGCGGCAGATACGCAGTATTTT.

This clone was seen only a few times. The chain joins TRBV2 to TRBJ1-2; no definite D call. CDR1 SNHLY and CDR2 FYNNEI come from the germline V gene. The CDR3 is made up of 13 amino acids. The V and J ends lost 6 bases and 4 bases respectively, with 12 bases between them. The CDR3 reads CASRLRIIYGYTF. As DNA, the CDR3 is TGTGCCAGCAGACTCAGGATAATCTATGGCTACACCTTC. The whole variable domain, filled in from reference TRBV2 and TRBJ1-2, reads EPEVTQTPSHQVTQMGQEVILRCVPISNHLYFYWYRQILGQKVEFLVSFYNNEISEKSEIFDDQFSVERPDGSNFTLKIRSTKLEDSAMYFCASRLRIIYGYTFGSGTRLTVV.

The chain carries TRBV5-4 and TRBJ2-1; 7 nucleotides match TRBD2. The CDR3 extends over 13 amino acids. Per germline, CDR1 SGHNT and CDR2 YYREEE (reference sequence). The J segment lost 7 bases and the V segment lost 2 bases, leaving 3 bases of the junction unmatched. The CDR3 DNA reads TGTGCCAGCAGCTTTCAAGCGGGGAATGAGCAGTTCTTC. It codes for CASSFQAGNEQFF. Filled out from reference TRBV5-4 and TRBJ2-1, the complete variable domain reads ETGVTQSPTHLIKTRGQQVTLRCSSQSGHNTVSWYQQALGQGPQFIFQYYREEENGRGNFPPRFSGLQFPNYSSELNVNALELDDSALYLCASSFQAGNEQFFGPGTRLTVL.

Turning to this clone: The junction differs from germline at one of its ends, possibly a read error. The chain combines TRBV7-2 with TRBJ1-3; D may be TRBD1 (6 bases). Per the germline V gene, CDR1 is SGHTA and CDR2 is FQGNSA. The CDR3 spans 13 residues. The CDR3 region is CASSLEQGGTINF. CDR3 coding DNA: TGTGCCAGCAGCTTAGAACAGGGAGGGACCATTAATTTT.

The genes are TRBV2 and TRBJ1-4; D is uncertain. This CDR3 comprises 14 residues. Germline CDR1 SNHLY, CDR2 FYNNEI. V was shortened by 6 bases and J by 8 bases, with 16 bases between the two germline ends. The CDR3 nucleotides read TGTGCCAGCAGGACCCCGGGAGGTAGCGAAAAACTGTTTTTT. It codes for CASRTPGGSEKLFF.

The V call is TRBV27, the J call TRBJ2-7, with 10 bases identical to TRBD1. Germline V gives CDR1 MNHEY, CDR2 SMNVEV (reference sequence). CDR3 size: 17 residues. The V gene end was trimmed by 0 bases and the J gene end by 2 bases; junction bases not matched to a gene: 7. CDR3 sequence reads: CASSLSGGTGAPYEQYF. The CDR3 DNA reads as TGTGCCAGCAGTTTATCGGGCGGGACAGGGGCTCCCTACGAGCAGTACTTC.

V is TRBV7-3 and J is TRBJ1-2, with 8 bases that match TRBD1. CDR1 and CDR2 from the germline V gene are SGHTA and FQGTGA. With 5 bases clipped from V and 6 bases from J, the junction kept 14 bases outside the gene matches. The CDR3 has 16 amino acids. For the CDR3, the DNA is TGTGCCAGCAGCCCGGAGTCAGGGGCAGGGGGCCATGGCTACACCTTC. Protein sequence: CASSPESGAGGHGYTF.

The chain has TRBV29-1 and TRBJ2-7; 8 bases fit TRBD1. CDR1 and CDR2 (germline): SQVTM, ANQGSEA. The CDR3 covers 13 residues. The V and J ends lost 3 bases and 6 bases, in that order; junction bases with no gene match: 7. The CDR3 protein is CSVDGTGPSEQYF. Here the CDR3 DNA reads TGCAGCGTTGACGGGACAGGCCCTTCCGAGCAGTACTTC.

The chain joins TRBV6-2 or TRBV6-3 to TRBJ1-1; no clear D. The V and J ends lost 2 bases and 8 bases respectively, with 12 bases between them. The CDR3 has 13 amino acids. Germline loops: CDR1 MNHEY, CDR2 SVGEGT. The CDR3 DNA follows: TGTGCCAGCAGTTACGAGGCAAGAACAGAAGCTTTCTTT. It is translated as CASSYEARTEAFF.

This chain links TRBV3-1 (or the pseudogene TRBV3-2) with TRBJ2-2; weak D call: TRBD1 (6 bases). The CDR3 has 18 residues. Between the trimmed V and J ends, which lost 3 bases and 1 base, there was a span of 18 bases. Germline lookup yields CDR1 LGHDT and CDR2 YNNKEL (reference sequence). This CDR3 reads CASSQIYDRRQNTGELFF. CDR3 DNA sequence: TGTGCCAGCAGCCAGATATACGACAGGCGACAGAACACCGGGGAGCTGTTTTTT.

This chain links TRBV6-5 with TRBJ2-1; maybe TRBD2 (6 bases). The V gene's germline CDR1 is MNHEY and CDR2 SVGAGI. This CDR3 is built from 15 residues. Trimming removed 0 bases from V and 10 bases from J, with 16 bases in between. For the CDR3, the DNA is TGTGCCAGCAGTTACTCTGGGGGGACCAGCTGGGAGCAGTTCTTC. Its protein is CASSYSGGTSWEQFF.

The table lists this clone with a few counts. The gene calls are TRBV15 and TRBJ2-2, with TRBD2 as a possible D gene (5 bases). Germline loops: CDR1 LNHNV, CDR2 YYDKDF (reference sequence). The CDR3 spans 16 residues. V lost 5 bases to trimming and J lost 1 base, with 14 bases between them. CDR3 nucleotides: TGTGCCACCAGCCCGAGGGAGCCCCGGAACACCGGGGAGCTGTTTTTT. It yields the protein CATSPREPRNTGELFF.

J is TRBJ1-6 and V is TRBV6-5; the match to TRBD1 covers 9 bases. The CDR3 has 16 amino acids. Germline assignment: CDR1 MNHEY and CDR2 SVGAGI. The V segment lost 0 bases and the J segment 6 bases; nucleotides outside the gene matches: 3. CDR3 in DNA: TGTGCCAGCAGTTACTCGGGACAGGGACTTAATTCACCCCTCCACTTT. It encodes CASSYSGQGLNSPLHF.

This clone was counted a single time. The chain is built from TRBV5-6 and TRBJ1-2, with 8 bases lining up with TRBD1. Germline-derived CDR1 and CDR2 are SGHDT and YYEEEE. V lost 0 bases and J lost 8; bases outside the gene matches: 3. This CDR3 has 13 amino acids. The CDR3 sequence: CASSLGQGAGYTF. As DNA, the CDR3 is TGTGCCAGCAGCTTGGGGCAGGGGGCCGGCTACACCTTC.

CDR3 loop: CATSVPGGSGRLRWGNEQFF. CDR3 bases: TGTGCCACCAGTGTACCCGGGGGTAGCGGGAGGTTGCGTTGGGGCAATGAGCAGTTCTTC. The rearrangement links TRBV24-1 to TRBJ2-1; 10 bases are a match to TRBD2. Germline assignment: CDR1 KGHDR and CDR2 SFDVKD. J gave up 6 bases and V 5 bases, and 21 bases lay outside the gene matches. The CDR3 runs to 20 residues.

The chain couples TRBV25-1 to TRBJ1-2; tentative D call: TRBD1 (5 bases). With 2 bases removed from V and 8 bases from J, the gap between germline ends came to 15 bases. The germline V gene encodes CDR1 MGHDK and CDR2 SYGVNS. The CDR3 sequence is 14 residues long. The CDR3 nucleotides are TGTGCCAGCAGTGAAATACAGGCAGGGTCAGGCTACACCTTC. Its translation is CASSEIQAGSGYTF.